This entry lists 25 T cell receptor beta chains sequenced from one sample in a study of cytomegalovirus exposure and HLA in healthy donors. It was with 60 Vbeta and 13 Jbeta primers that the PCR ran. The data were produced by immunoSEQ multiplex PCR, yet TCRdb's version contains in-frame clones alone and is incomplete. The sample yields under 150,000 clones, more than 75% seen once. The source material was PBMCs. These receptors came from a male donor in good health and CMV-seronegative.

DNA of the CDR3: TGCGCCAGCAGCCAAGTAGCGGGGGGGCCCCAGACCCAGTACTTC. Translating it yields CASSQVAGGPQTQYF. The gene calls are TRBV4-1 and TRBJ2-5, with 11 bases that match TRBD2. Germline values: CDR1 MGHRA, CDR2 YSYEKL. The CDR3 contains 15 residues. The V segment lost 1 base and the J segment 6 bases; nucleotides outside the gene matches: 4.

The gene calls are TRBV6-5 and TRBJ2-7, with D possibly matching TRBD1 (8 bases). The V and J ends lost 2 bases and 0 bases respectively, with 14 bases between them. The CDR3 runs 16 residues. The germline V gene has CDR1 MNHEY and CDR2 SVGAGI. The CDR3 protein is CASSYTGGGFSYEQYF. The CDR3 DNA reads as TGTGCCAGCAGTTACACAGGGGGGGGCTTCTCCTACGAGCAGTACTTC.

The chain employs TRBV4-3 and TRBJ2-1; tentative D call: TRBD2 (7 bases). V dropped 0 bases and J dropped 10 bases, with 13 bases sitting between them. Germline assignment: CDR1 LGHNA and CDR2 YSLEER. This CDR3 is built from 14 residues. CDR3 nucleotide sequence: TGCGCCAGCAGCCAAGAGACACAGGGAGGGGAGCAGTTCTTC. This sequence encodes CASSQETQGGEQFF.

The J gene is TRBJ2-5, the V gene TRBV7-9, with TRBD2 identical over 9 bases. V lost 6 bases to trimming and J lost 5 bases; unmatched junction nucleotides: 10. Germline CDR1 SEHNR, CDR2 FQNEAQ (reference sequence). The CDR3 is made up of 15 amino acids. The CDR3 region has the DNA TGTGCCAGCAGTCTAATGGCGGGGGGGCGTGAGACCCAGTACTTC. This encodes CASSLMAGGRETQYF.

The DNA for the CDR3 is TGCAGCGTCCGGATCCGGAGGACGCAGTATTTT. Translating gives CSVRIRRTQYF. The chain recombines TRBV29-1 with TRBJ2-3; D might be TRBD2 (5 bases). The CDR3 has 11 residues. Germline assignment: CDR1 SQVTM and CDR2 ANQGSEA. The ends were cut back, 6 bases at V and 9 bases at J, with 13 bases in the middle.

This sequence joins TRBV27 and TRBJ2-3, with D possibly being TRBD2 (6 bases). V lost 3 bases and J 4 bases, leaving 8 bases between the germline ends. Germline CDR1 and CDR2: MNHEY and SMNVEV (reference sequence). The CDR3 extends over 13 amino acids. CDR3 nucleotide sequence: TGTGCCAGCAGTTTGGGGAGGCCAGATACGCAGTATTTT. This encodes CASSLGRPDTQYF.

The chain carries TRBV6-5 and TRBJ2-7; 11 nucleotides align to TRBD2. V dropped 0 bases and J dropped 2; count of bases not matched to a gene: 0. CDR1 MNHEY and CDR2 SVGAGI come from the germline V gene. This CDR3 has 15 residues. CDR3 amino acids: CASSYSSGGAYEQYF. CDR3 DNA sequence: TGTGCCAGCAGTTACTCTAGCGGGGGGGCCTACGAGCAGTACTTC.

The chain couples TRBV5-1 to TRBJ1-1, with a tentative D call TRBD1 (5 bases). Germline V gene lookup returns CDR1 SGHRS and CDR2 YFSETQ. With 4 bases removed from V and 5 bases from J, the gap between germline ends came to 18 bases. The CDR3 is made up of 15 amino acids. The CDR3 region has the DNA TGCGCCAGCAGCACCGGGGGATTGGTAGGAACTGAAGCTTTCTTT. Its translation: CASSTGGLVGTEAFF.

This clone was counted many times. The chain links TRBV14 to TRBJ1-4; possible D gene TRBD1, 6 bases. The CDR3 totals 17 residues. V was pared by 2 bases and J by 0 bases, with 13 bases between. In germline, CDR1 is SGHDN, CDR2 FVKESK. CDR3 region: CASSQRGGGPTNEKLFF. The CDR3 DNA sequence: TGTGCCAGCAGCCAAAGGGGAGGGGGTCCAACTAATGAAAAACTGTTTTTT.

V usage is TRBV7-2 and J usage is TRBJ2-7, with a possible D match to TRBD2 (5 bases). Germline loops: CDR1 SGHTA, CDR2 FQGNSA. Deletions cut 1 base from V and 6 bases from J, with 10 bases between. The CDR3 covers 13 residues. This CDR3 is CASSLVEGSEQYF. For the CDR3, the DNA is TGTGCCAGCAGCTTAGTTGAGGGCTCCGAGCAGTACTTC.

This chain joins TRBV15 and TRBJ1-3, with D possibly matching TRBD1 (5 bases). Deletions cut 2 bases from V and 1 base from J, with 6 bases between. This CDR3 has 14 amino acids. Per germline, CDR1 LNHNV and CDR2 YYDKDF (reference sequence). The DNA of the CDR3 is TGTGCCACCAGCAGACAGGGTTCTGGAAACACCATATATTTT. It specifies CATSRQGSGNTIYF.

CDR3 sequence reads: CASSLTTGTYGYTF. The CDR3, as DNA: TGTGCCAGCAGTCTCACGACAGGGACCTATGGCTACACCTTC. V is TRBV6-5 and J is TRBJ1-2, with 7 bases that match TRBD1. This CDR3 has 14 amino acids. CDR1 and CDR2 from the germline V gene are MNHEY and SVGAGI. The V gene end was trimmed by 5 bases and the J gene end by 4 bases; junction bases not matched to a gene: 7.

The chain employs TRBV5-1 and TRBJ2-5, with 11 bases aligning to TRBD1. This CDR3 region has 16 residues. J lost 5 bases, V lost 0 bases, and 6 bases had no gene match. The germline V gene has CDR1 SGHRS and CDR2 YFSETQ. The CDR3, as DNA: TGCGCCAGCAGCTTGGGGACAGGGGGCCGGTTGGAGACCCAGTACTTC. Its translation: CASSLGTGGRLETQYF.

The rearrangement links TRBV9 to TRBJ2-7, with 8 positions matching TRBD2. Germline trimming cut 3 bases from V and 3 bases from J; bases unmatched to any gene: 2. Germline V gene lookup returns CDR1 SGDLS and CDR2 YYNGEE. This CDR3 region has 13 residues. The DNA for the CDR3 is TGTGCCAGCAGCGCGGGAGGGAACTACGAGCAGTACTTC. Translating gives CASSAGGNYEQYF.

The chain carries TRBV30 and TRBJ1-2; D is perhaps TRBD1 (6 bases). Trimming removed 3 bases from V and 1 base from J, with 15 bases in between. Germline assignment: CDR1 GTSNPN and CDR2 SVGIG (reference sequence). The CDR3 is made up of 15 amino acids. CDR3 loop: CAWRFPQGFNYGYTF. CDR3 nucleotides: TGTGCCTGGAGATTCCCCCAGGGGTTTAACTATGGCTACACCTTC.

This clone was detected only a few times. CDR3 bases: TGTGCCAGCAGCTTACCGACTAGCGGTACCTACGAGCAGTACTTC. This codes for CASSLPTSGTYEQYF. The chain has TRBV13 and TRBJ2-7, with 9 bases aligning to TRBD2. The CDR3 runs 15 residues. V shed 2 bases and J 2 bases; nucleotides not matched to a gene: 4. The V gene's germline CDR1 is PRHDT and CDR2 FYEKMQ (reference sequence).

The chain has TRBV7-3 and TRBJ2-3; TRBD2 agrees at 10 bases. The CDR3 length is 15 residues. Trimming cost V 2 bases and J 4 bases; bases outside gene matches: 3. Germline V gene sequence: CDR1 SGHTA, CDR2 FQGTGA. CDR3 nucleotides: TGTGCCAGCAGCTTACCTAGCGGGGGTCCAGATACGCAGTATTTT. Its protein product is CASSLPSGGPDTQYF.

This clone has just a few counts. The rearrangement joins TRBV4-2 to TRBJ1-5, with D perhaps matching TRBD1 (6 bases). Per the germline V gene, CDR1 is LGHNA and CDR2 is YNFKEQ. Trimming took 4 bases from V and 3 from J, leaving 13 bases between them. The CDR3 is 15 residues long. The CDR3 loop reads CASSPNDRSNQPQHF. In nucleotides, the CDR3 is TGTGCCAGCAGCCCGAACGACAGGTCCAATCAGCCCCAGCATTTT.

This clone has a handful of counts. The gene calls are TRBV6-1 and TRBJ2-7, with 11 bases matching TRBD1. V shed 4 bases, J shed 5 bases, and the junction held 4 bases outside the gene matches. The CDR3 runs to 14 residues. CDR1 and CDR2 (germline): MNHNS, SASEGT. CDR3 bases: TGTGCCAGCAGTGGCGGGACAGGGGGTGACGAGCAGTACTTC. Translated: CASSGGTGGDEQYF.

This chain connects TRBV7-8 to TRBJ2-5; 10 positions match TRBD1. With the DNA end fitting TRBJ2-7 better, the J assignment may be wrong. The CDR3 consists of 14 residues. The germline V gene has CDR1 SGHVS and CDR2 FQNEAQ. CDR3 sequence reads: CASSPGQGGYEQYF. The CDR3 DNA follows: TGTGCCAGCAGCCCTGGACAGGGGGGCTACGAGCAGTACTTC.

CDR3 coding DNA: TGTGCCAGCAGCGCCGCAGGGGGCCATAATTCACCCCTCCACTTT. This codes for CASSAAGGHNSPLHF. The J gene is TRBJ1-6, the V gene TRBV9; 8 nucleotides align to TRBD1. Germline assignment: CDR1 SGDLS and CDR2 YYNGEE. Losses at the gene ends were 3 bases for V and 5 bases for J; bases not matched to a gene: 4. This CDR3 region has 15 residues.

J is TRBJ1-4 and V is TRBV30; D remains unclear. Germline assignment: CDR1 GTSNPN and CDR2 SVGIG (reference sequence). V gave up 5 bases and J gave up 0 bases, with 7 bases separating them. The CDR3 sequence is 13 residues long. CDR3 sequence (DNA): TGTGCCTGGGGAGTAGCAACTAATGAAAAACTGTTTTTT. It translates to CAWGVATNEKLFF.

The chain employs TRBV30 and TRBJ1-1; tentative D call: TRBD1 (5 bases). The CDR3 covers 12 residues. V was trimmed by 2 bases and J by 3 bases, leaving 7 bases between them. Germline CDR1 and CDR2: GTSNPN and SVGIG (reference sequence). The CDR3 sequence: CAWSLGHTEAFF. The CDR3 DNA sequence: TGTGCCTGGAGTCTGGGGCACACTGAAGCTTTCTTT.

This chain uses TRBV2 with TRBJ1-2; D not resolved. The V and J ends lost 3 bases and 4 bases respectively, with 6 bases between them. CDR3 size: 12 residues. Germline CDR1 and CDR2: SNHLY and FYNNEI. The CDR3 sequence: CASSDPGYGYTF. As DNA, the CDR3 is TGTGCCAGCAGTGATCCCGGCTATGGCTACACCTTC.

The gene calls are TRBV23-1 and TRBJ1-1; D ambiguous. TRBV23-1 is treated as an ORF (open reading frame) with a function not yet certain. This CDR3 is built from 19 residues. Trimming left V 0 bases short and J 4 bases short, with 24 bases between. The CDR3 here is CASSQSQRSADPGSTEAFF. In nucleotides, the CDR3 is TGCGCCAGCAGTCAATCACAAAGGTCCGCCGACCCGGGGAGCACTGAAGCTTTCTTT.